This T cell receptor (beta chain) was sequenced in a study of blood T cells in healthy people across ages. Points from the study as a whole: PBMC samples, being unsorted, prevented any conclusive comparison of naive and antigen-experienced cells.

Next came a second PCR, run for about 6 to 11 cycles, which used a sample-barcoded 5' primer along with a J-beta primer mix. One entry per CDR3 protein results from TCRdb running MiXCR on the 5' RACE reads. The top ten hold roughly 12% of the sample, which has about 1.6 million distinct CDR3 sequences, roughly 32% seen once. Germline V CDR1 and CDR2: MNHNS, SASEGT. CDR3 length: 15 residues. To note about this clonotype: The antigen remains undetermined. Mismatch with germline at one junction end may stem from a read error.

The receptor's source is a woman in her twenties or thirties in good health. Sequencing input: blood. V gene TRBV6-1 combines with J gene TRBJ2-3, with 9 bases fitting TRBD1. CDR3 in amino acids: CTSSEIQGARDTQYF. CDR3 sequence (DNA): TGTACCAGCAGTGAAATACAGGGGGCGAGAGATACGCAGTATTTT.